This T cell receptor beta chain stems from a study of blood T cell repertoires in COVID-19. Study-level background: In each case, the material was cDNA or gDNA derived from T cells, B-cell-depleted T cells, or PBMCs.

In the original processing: The assay estimated nucleated cells by amplifying reference gene primers. The method was immunoSEQ multiplex PCR; TCRdb's version includes in-frame clones alone and lacks a portion of them. V and J calls and clone size follow that table, whereas D and trimming were derived from the DNA. The table has over 90,000 clones, about four fifths seen once. CDR1 and CDR2 (germline): SQVTM, ANQGSEA. V lost 4 bases and J lost 2, with 14 bases in between. The CDR3 runs 14 residues. The sequenced sample consisted of peripheral blood. The source is a man older than 75 with COVID-19, enrolled during active disease. The chain recombines TRBV29-1 with TRBJ2-5; possibly TRBD1 for D (6 bases). The CDR3 loop is CSVARSQGQETQYF. DNA for the CDR3: TGCAGCGTTGCACGGTCACAGGGACAAGAGACCCAGTACTTC.